A single sample gave rise to the 22 T cell receptor beta chains below, sequenced in a study of cytomegalovirus exposure and HLA in healthy donors. This PCR relied on a set of 60 Vbeta primers and 13 Jbeta primers. Generated by immunoSEQ multiplex PCR, the TCRdb table keeps only in-frame clones and is missing some. This table has 150,000 or so clones, around 80% appearing once. Material: PBMCs. Receptors were obtained from a man aged 25-45 years in good health and CMV-seropositive.

The chain uses TRBV7-9 and TRBJ2-6; D ambiguous. This CDR3 is built from 15 residues. Trimming cost V 3 bases and J 0 bases, with 6 bases left between them. The germline CDR1 and CDR2 sequences are SEHNR and FQNEAQ (reference sequence). The CDR3 region is CASSFVSSGANVLTF. CDR3 coding DNA: TGTGCCAGCAGCTTTGTCAGCTCTGGGGCCAACGTCCTGACTTTC.

The rearrangement uses TRBV14 and TRBJ2-1; D unclear. Germline V lookup: CDR1 SGHDN, CDR2 FVKESK. V gave up 2 bases and J gave up 9 bases, with 8 bases separating them. This CDR3 is 12 amino acids long. CDR3 nucleotides: TGTGCCAGCAGCCAAAATGGGCTTGAGCAGTTCTTC. It yields the protein CASSQNGLEQFF. Full variable domain (remainder filled in from reference TRBV14 and TRBJ2-1): EAGVTQFPSHSVIEKGQTVTLRCDPISGHDNLYWYRRVMGKEIKFLLHFVKESKQDESGMPNNRFLAERTGGTYSTLKVQPAELEDSGVYFCASSQNGLEQFFGPGTRLTVL.

This clone showed up just a few times. V is TRBV7-8 and J is TRBJ2-5, with D possibly matching TRBD1 (6 bases). The CDR3 consists of 14 residues. With 4 bases removed from V and 2 bases from J, the gap between germline ends came to 11 bases. Germline CDR1 SGHVS, CDR2 FQNEAQ. CDR3 bases: TGTGCCAGCAGCTCTGGACAGATTCAAGAGACCCAGTACTTC. Its translation is CASSSGQIQETQYF.

This chain links TRBV15 with TRBJ1-4; D remains ambiguous. Trimming took 8 bases from V and 8 from J, leaving 15 bases between them. This CDR3 contains 13 residues. Germline V gives CDR1 LNHNV, CDR2 YYDKDF (reference sequence). This CDR3 is CATQRGGLEKLFF. The CDR3, as DNA: TGTGCCACCCAGCGGGGTGGGTTAGAAAAACTGTTTTTT.

This chain uses TRBV19 with TRBJ2-5, with 11 bases lining up with TRBD2. This CDR3 has 14 residues. Per the germline V gene, CDR1 is LNHDA and CDR2 is SQIVND (reference sequence). Trimming removed 6 bases from V and 6 bases from J; junction bases left unmatched: 6. The CDR3 sequence is CASSPGTSGQTQYF. The CDR3 DNA is TGTGCCAGTAGCCCCGGGACTAGCGGCCAGACCCAGTACTTC.

This rearrangement joins TRBV19 to TRBJ1-1; D is uncertain. In germline, CDR1 is LNHDA, CDR2 SQIVND (reference sequence). The V gene lost 5 bases and the J gene lost 3 bases, with 10 bases spanning the gap. The CDR3 is 13 residues long. CDR3 sequence reads: CASSDGEDTEAFF. CDR3 nucleotide sequence: TGTGCCAGTAGTGATGGGGAGGACACTGAAGCTTTCTTT.

This rearrangement joins TRBV2 to TRBJ2-1; 9 nucleotides match TRBD2. This CDR3 has 15 amino acids. The V gene's germline CDR1 is SNHLY and CDR2 FYNNEI. J gave up 7 bases and V 4 bases, and 8 bases lay outside the gene matches. The CDR3 region has the DNA TGTGCCAGCAGTGCTAGCGGGGTCCCGGGGAATGAGCAGTTCTTC. As protein: CASSASGVPGNEQFF.

In DNA form, the CDR3 reads TGTGCCAGCAGCCTACGGACAGGGGCTACAGATACGCAGTATTTT. It yields the protein CASSLRTGATDTQYF. The V call is TRBV5-6, the J call TRBJ2-3, with 9 bases lining up with TRBD1. The germline V gene has CDR1 SGHDT and CDR2 YYEEEE. The CDR3 is made up of 15 amino acids. V was pared by 4 bases and J by 3 bases, with 6 bases of the junction left unmatched.

The chain combines TRBV28 with TRBJ1-5, with D tentatively TRBD1 (5 bases). Germline V CDR1 and CDR2: MDHEN, SYDVKM. Trimming cost V 3 bases and J 9 bases, with 18 bases left between them. The CDR3 contains 15 residues. The CDR3 nucleotides are TGTGCCAGCAGTTTGTCCATGGGGGGGGACGGGCCCCAGCATTTT. As protein: CASSLSMGGDGPQHF.

This clone was observed a few times. The chain links TRBV19 to TRBJ2-1, with TRBD1 matching over 9 bases. J lost 9 bases, V lost 5 bases, and 8 bases had no gene match. The CDR3 extends over 14 amino acids. In germline, CDR1 is LNHDA, CDR2 SQIVND (reference sequence). DNA of the CDR3: TGTGCCAGTAGTCGACAGGGGGTTTATGGTGAGCAGTTCTTC. This translates into CASSRQGVYGEQFF.

This clone was detected only once. V is TRBV6-5 and J is TRBJ2-7, with D unresolved. Germline assignment: CDR1 MNHEY and CDR2 SVGAGI. Trimming left V 7 bases short and J 3 bases short, with 10 bases between. The CDR3 is made up of 12 amino acids. In DNA form, the CDR3 reads TGTGCCAGCACCGATCAACACTACGAGCAGTACTTC. Translating gives CASTDQHYEQYF.

This clone appeared a few times. The chain uses TRBV5-1 and TRBJ2-2, with D uncertain. Germline V gives CDR1 SGHRS, CDR2 YFSETQ. The CDR3 covers 15 residues. Trimming left V 0 bases short and J 3 bases short, with 9 bases between. The CDR3 loop reads CASSLGHRDTGELFF. CDR3 DNA sequence: TGCGCCAGCAGCTTGGGTCACAGAGACACCGGGGAGCTGTTTTTT.

This rearrangement joins TRBV5-1 to TRBJ2-3, with TRBD2 identical over 15 bases. Trimming cost V 3 bases and J 3 bases; bases outside gene matches: 5. CDR1 and CDR2 (germline): SGHRS, YFSETQ. The CDR3 spans 17 residues. CDR3 DNA sequence: TGCGCCAGCAGCTCGCGGACTAGCGGGGGGGCAACAGATACGCAGTATTTT. Its protein is CASSSRTSGGATDTQYF.

The gene calls are TRBV30 and TRBJ1-2; perhaps TRBD1 as D (5 bases). The CDR3 totals 14 residues. The V and J ends lost 2 bases and 8 bases respectively, with 18 bases between them. Germline V lookup: CDR1 GTSNPN, CDR2 SVGIG (reference sequence). The CDR3 spells CAWSPGLPIGGYTF. The CDR3 DNA follows: TGTGCCTGGAGTCCAGGGCTCCCGATTGGGGGCTACACCTTC.

This chain joins TRBV7-9 and TRBJ2-4; 8 bases fit TRBD1. CDR3 length equals 14 residues. Per the germline V gene, CDR1 is SEHNR and CDR2 is FQNEAQ (reference sequence). Germline trimming cut 4 bases from V and 6 bases from J; bases unmatched to any gene: 5. The CDR3 loop reads CASSSGDRRNIQYF. In DNA form, the CDR3 reads TGTGCCAGCAGCTCTGGGGACAGGAGAAACATTCAGTACTTC.

The chain employs TRBV19 and TRBJ2-5; D is possibly TRBD2 (6 bases). The germline gives CDR1 LNHDA, CDR2 SQIVND (reference sequence). V shed 0 bases and J shed 5 bases, with 10 bases lying between them. CDR3 length: 14 residues. The CDR3: CASSIDGRGETQYF. The CDR3 nucleotides read TGTGCCAGTAGTATAGACGGCCGGGGGGAGACCCAGTACTTC.

The chain has TRBV20-1 and TRBJ2-7; D perhaps matches TRBD2 (5 bases). The CDR3 runs to 9 residues. Germline CDR1 reads DFQATT; CDR2 reads SNEGSKA (reference sequence). In nucleotides, the CDR3 is TGCAGACTAGAGGGCGAGCAGTACTTC. Translation gives CRLEGEQYF.

This clone was counted between two and nine times. The rearrangement joins TRBV7-8 to TRBJ2-5, with D perhaps matching TRBD2 (5 bases). This CDR3 contains 15 residues. The germline V gene has CDR1 SGHVS and CDR2 FQNEAQ. Trimming left V 3 bases short and J 2 bases short, with 13 bases between. This chain's CDR3 is CASSLSGGIQETQYF. The CDR3 DNA reads TGTGCCAGCAGCTTGTCAGGAGGTATTCAAGAGACCCAGTACTTC.

This sequence joins TRBV9 and TRBJ2-1; no clear D gene. V lost 2 bases to trimming and J lost 4 bases, with 13 bases between them. The germline CDR1 and CDR2 sequences are SGDLS and YYNGEE. The CDR3 covers 15 residues. The CDR3 DNA sequence: TGTGCCAGCAGCGTTGGTATAGCAGCTTACAATGAGCAGTTCTTC. As protein: CASSVGIAAYNEQFF.

This chain joins TRBV2 and TRBJ2-7; TRBD1 matches at 7 bases. Germline V CDR1 and CDR2: SNHLY, FYNNEI. The V gene end was trimmed by 5 bases and the J gene end by 5 bases; junction bases not matched to a gene: 12. This CDR3 contains 15 residues. In DNA form, the CDR3 reads TGTGCCAGCAGTATCGACAGGGCTTATGCGGACGAGCAGTACTTC. It translates to CASSIDRAYADEQYF.

This clone has a single count. The chain joins TRBV27 to TRBJ2-3; D possibly corresponds to TRBD1 (6 bases). The CDR3 is made up of 16 amino acids. Germline lookup yields CDR1 MNHEY and CDR2 SMNVEV (reference sequence). Trimming removed 3 bases from V and 8 bases from J, with 21 bases in between. CDR3 region: CASSLDSRSISGTQYF. In DNA, the CDR3 is TGTGCCAGCAGTTTGGACAGCCGATCGATTTCGGGTACGCAGTATTTT.

The genes are TRBV6-1 and TRBJ1-2, with TRBD1 matching over 9 bases. CDR3 size: 15 residues. The V gene's germline CDR1 is MNHNS and CDR2 SASEGT. Losses at the gene ends were 4 bases for V and 2 bases for J; bases not matched to a gene: 5. CDR3 sequence: CASSVQQGANYGYTF. The CDR3 nucleotides read TGTGCCAGCAGTGTTCAACAGGGGGCCAACTATGGCTACACCTTC.